The 19 T cell receptor beta chains in this list originate from one sample, sequenced in a study of cytomegalovirus exposure and HLA in healthy donors. Some clones are missing from TCRdb's copy, which holds only in-frame ones; the method was immunoSEQ multiplex PCR. The sample yields fewer than 200,000 clones, 85% seen once. Sequencing input: PBMCs. Receptor source: a man younger than 35 in good health and CMV-seropositive.

This chain connects TRBV5-1 to TRBJ1-2, with D uncertain. The CDR3 loop spans 14 amino acids. Trimming pared 0 bases from V and 4 bases from J, leaving 10 bases between. The germline V gene has CDR1 SGHRS and CDR2 YFSETQ. CDR3 residues: CASSLESVSYGYTF. CDR3 sequence (DNA): TGCGCCAGCAGCTTGGAATCCGTGAGCTATGGCTACACCTTC.

The chain couples TRBV28 to TRBJ1-1; D might be TRBD1 (6 bases). The CDR3 is made up of 14 amino acids. The V gene lost 5 bases and the J gene lost 5 bases, with 15 bases spanning the gap. The V gene's germline CDR1 is MDHEN and CDR2 SYDVKM. CDR3 loop: CASSPGTMGTEAFF. In nucleotides, the CDR3 is TGTGCCAGCAGTCCCGGGACAATGGGGACTGAAGCTTTCTTT.

This rearrangement joins TRBV2 to TRBJ2-1, with 8 bases fitting TRBD1. Germline V gene sequence: CDR1 SNHLY, CDR2 FYNNEI. V trimming: 6 bases; J trimming: 9 bases; junction bases outside the gene matches: 22. The length of the CDR3 is 18 residues. Here the CDR3 DNA reads TGTGCCAGCAGCACCTCCACTCTCGGGACAGGTATCCGAGTTGAGCAGTTCTTC. Its protein is CASSTSTLGTGIRVEQFF.

This rearrangement joins TRBV29-1 to TRBJ2-7, with D possibly matching TRBD2 (6 bases). Germline V gives CDR1 SQVTM, CDR2 ANQGSEA. Trimming removed 3 bases from V and 3 bases from J, with 15 bases in between. This CDR3 spans 14 amino acids. The CDR3 DNA is TGCAGCGTTGATACGGGGGACGAAGTCTACGAGCAGTACTTC. Translated: CSVDTGDEVYEQYF.

V usage is TRBV5-1 and J usage is TRBJ1-1; 10 bases fit TRBD1. This CDR3 region has 15 residues. V gave up 0 bases and J gave up 10 bases; unmatched junction bases: 9. The germline V gene has CDR1 SGHRS and CDR2 YFSETQ. Here the CDR3 DNA reads TGCGCCAGCAGCTTGGAGCGACAGGGGGCAGGTGGAGCTTTCTTT. Its translation: CASSLERQGAGGAFF.

The rearrangement uses TRBV2 and TRBJ2-3; 8 nucleotides agree with TRBD2. This CDR3 region has 15 residues. J gave up 5 bases and V 6 bases, and 10 bases lay outside the gene matches. Germline assignment: CDR1 SNHLY and CDR2 FYNNEI. The CDR3, as DNA: TGTGCCAGCAGCCCCTCACGGGAGGGTCGAGATACGCAGTATTTT. It yields the protein CASSPSREGRDTQYF.

The DNA for the CDR3 is TGCGCCAGCAGTGAGTCGCTAGGAGAGCAGTACTTC. Amino acids: CASSESLGEQYF. The chain joins TRBV10-2 to TRBJ2-7; D gene uncertain. This CDR3 is 12 amino acids long. Germline V CDR1 and CDR2: WSHSY, SAAADI. V lost 0 bases and J lost 7, with 7 bases in between.

This chain uses TRBV19 with TRBJ2-3; 8 bases are shared with TRBD1. The CDR3 runs 17 residues. With 4 bases clipped from V and 0 bases from J, the junction kept 9 bases outside the gene matches. Germline CDR1 reads LNHDA; CDR2 reads SQIVND (reference sequence). CDR3 coding DNA: TGTGCCAGTAGTACCCGGGACAGGTTTACTAGCACAGATACGCAGTATTTT. This encodes CASSTRDRFTSTDTQYF.

V gene TRBV12-5 combines with J gene TRBJ1-4; 9 bases map to TRBD1. The CDR3 contains 14 residues. V lost 5 bases to trimming and J lost 5 bases; unmatched junction nucleotides: 3. Germline values: CDR1 LGHNT, CDR2 FRNRAP. The CDR3 DNA sequence: TGTGCTAGTGGTCAGGGACAGGGAAATGAAAAACTGTTTTTT. As protein: CASGQGQGNEKLFF.

This chain connects TRBV6-6 to TRBJ2-1; 7 bases are shared with TRBD1. CDR3 length equals 16 residues. V was pared by 6 bases and J by 2 bases, with 10 bases of the junction left unmatched. Germline-derived CDR1 and CDR2 are MNHNY and SVGAGI (reference sequence). The CDR3, as DNA: TGTGCCAGCAGCGACAAACAGGGGTGGGCCTACAATGAGCAGTTCTTC. Its protein is CASSDKQGWAYNEQFF.

The V gene is TRBV9, the J gene TRBJ2-3; 7 bases line up with TRBD2. The germline CDR1 and CDR2 sequences are SGDLS and YYNGEE. After removal of 0 bases from V and 0 bases from J, the junction contained 1 base not matched to a gene. This CDR3 region has 15 residues. Written as DNA, the CDR3 is TGTGCCAGCAGCGTAGGGGGGGGTAGCACAGATACGCAGTATTTT. Its protein is CASSVGGGSTDTQYF.

This chain connects TRBV19 to TRBJ1-2; 8 bases fit TRBD1. The germline gives CDR1 LNHDA, CDR2 SQIVND (reference sequence). This CDR3 is built from 16 residues. V lost 0 bases to trimming and J lost 7 bases; unmatched junction nucleotides: 10. The CDR3 is CASSIDSGQGGFGYTF. The CDR3 DNA reads TGTGCCAGTAGTATAGATTCTGGACAGGGAGGGTTTGGCTACACCTTC.

V usage is TRBV6-5 and J usage is TRBJ1-1, with D possibly being TRBD1 (5 bases). Germline V CDR1 and CDR2: MNHEY, SVGAGI. The CDR3 loop spans 13 amino acids. The germline V and J ends were trimmed by 7 bases and 5 bases, with 14 bases remaining between them. The CDR3 bases are TGTGCCAGCATCGACAGATCTTCGACTGAAGCTTTCTTT. It specifies CASIDRSSTEAFF.

V usage is TRBV9 and J usage is TRBJ1-2; no clear D. Germline loops: CDR1 SGDLS, CDR2 YYNGEE. Trimming shortened V by 3 bases and J by 3 bases, and 3 bases separated the two germline ends. This CDR3 contains 11 residues. CDR3 sequence: CASSADYGYTF. The CDR3, as DNA: TGTGCCAGCAGCGCCGACTATGGCTACACCTTC.

V usage is TRBV6-5 and J usage is TRBJ2-2, with D maybe TRBD1 (6 bases). Trimming took off 2 bases at V and 6 bases at J, with 16 bases between the two ends. The CDR3 is 16 amino acids. The germline CDR1 and CDR2 sequences are MNHEY and SVGAGI. The CDR3 DNA reads as TGTGCCAGCAGTTACGCGCTTACAGGGTTCGCCGGGGAGCTGTTTTTT. It translates to CASSYALTGFAGELFF.

This rearrangement joins TRBV19 to TRBJ2-1; the match to TRBD2 covers 8 bases. V was pared by 3 bases and J by 9 bases, with 7 bases of the junction left unmatched. The CDR3 is 14 amino acids. CDR1 LNHDA and CDR2 SQIVND come from the germline V gene (reference sequence). CDR3 bases: TGTGCCAGTAGTATCCAGCGGGGGAAGGGTGAGCAGTTCTTC. Amino acids: CASSIQRGKGEQFF.

This clone showed up just a few times. The J gene is TRBJ1-2, the V gene TRBV6-5, with a weak D call TRBD1 (5 bases). The CDR3 runs to 15 residues. From germline, CDR1 is MNHEY and CDR2 SVGAGI. Trimming removed 2 bases at V and 1 base at J, with 11 bases between. CDR3 in amino acids: CASSYGGALNYGYTF. As DNA, the CDR3 is TGTGCCAGCAGTTACGGCGGGGCACTTAACTATGGCTACACCTTC.

The J gene is TRBJ2-3, the V gene TRBV4-2, with 14 bases identical to TRBD2. J gave up 4 bases and V 0 bases, and 3 bases lay outside the gene matches. The CDR3 loop spans 17 amino acids. CDR1 LGHNA and CDR2 YNFKEQ come from the germline V gene. This CDR3 reads CASSQDGGLAGADTQYF. CDR3 DNA: TGTGCCAGCAGCCAAGATGGGGGACTAGCGGGGGCAGATACGCAGTATTTT.

This chain connects TRBV5-6 to TRBJ1-6, with 7 positions matching TRBD1. Germline V gene lookup returns CDR1 SGHDT and CDR2 YYEEEE. CDR3 length: 15 residues. V gave up 3 bases and J gave up 6 bases; unmatched junction bases: 6. This CDR3 is CASSSPGQSNSPLHF. The DNA of the CDR3 is TGTGCCAGCAGCTCTCCGGGACAGAGTAATTCACCCCTCCACTTT.